Here is one TCR beta chain with its context. Its matching antigen is unknown. Profiling relied on immunoSEQ multiplex PCR, and the TCRdb table lists in-frame clones only, not all of them. The sample records some 600 clones, approximately 70% being singletons. The germline gives CDR1 SNHLY, CDR2 FYNNEI. V shed 6 bases, J shed 2 bases, and the junction held 5 bases outside the gene matches. The CDR3 runs 15 residues. These data are taken from a study of tissue T cells after allogeneic stem cell transplantation. Study context: Graft-versus-host disease patients received grafts, four unmodified and three CD34-selected to deplete T cells.

The study's findings and limits: Shared clones across patients were few; motif clustering revealed tissue-specific shared signatures. Tissue-detected TCR repertoire was only partly captured by blood and spleen T cells.

The sequencing used blood, collected at autopsy. The chain joins TRBV2 to TRBJ1-5, with TRBD1 matching 9 bases. This TCR came from a female patient between 18 and 55 years old with steroid-refractory graft-versus-host disease after an allogeneic stem cell transplant. The graft donor may account for some of the T cells. The CDR3, as DNA: TGTGCCAGCAGCGTGGGACAGGGAGGCAATCAGCCCCAGCATTTT. Translating it yields CASSVGQGGNQPQHF.